A selection of T cell receptor beta chains follows, all from one sample in a study of Graves' ophthalmopathy and Graves' hyperthyroidism. Via MiXCR, TCRdb re-called the multiplex PCR reads, giving one row per CDR3 protein. The sample holds approximately 640,000 distinct CDR3 sequences, over 40% seen once. Sequenced material: peripheral blood. These receptors were obtained from an adult man with Graves' ophthalmopathy. Both conserved end residues are part of each CDR3. The D gene is left open where the match is weak. Clone size is shown for a subset of rows, as once, few, many or a class of expanded clone.

d_gene	v_gene	j_gene	abundance	CDR3nt	CDR3aa
TRBD1	TRBV7-9	TRBJ2-2	NA	TGTGCCAGCAGTTCCAGGGGGCCGGACACCGGGGAGCTGTTTTTT	CASSSRGPDTGELFF
NA	TRBV7-9	TRBJ1-1	many	TGTGCCAGCAGCCCCTCTCGGGGCATCTCTGAAGCTTTCTTT	CASSPSRGISEAFF
TRBD2	TRBV7-9	TRBJ2-2	many	TGTGCCAGCAGTACCCCTCGCCGGAGCGGGAGAGAGCTGTTTTTT	CASSTPRRSGRELFF
NA	TRBV10-3	TRBJ2-7	NA	TGTGCCATCAGGGGGCCCGATTTCTATGAGCAGTACTTC	CAIRGPDFYEQYF
NA	TRBV13	TRBJ1-4	few	TGTGCCAGCAGCTACCCGCGGGAAAAACTGTTTTTT	CASSYPREKLFF
NA	TRBV10-3	TRBJ2-7	few	TGTGCCAGCAGACGGGGGGCGGGTCGCTACGAGCAGTACTTC	CASRRGAGRYEQYF
TRBD2	TRBV7-8	TRBJ2-7	NA	TGTGCCAGCAGCTTAGCAGGAGGAACCGGGGAGCGGGGGGGCCGCGAGCAGTACTTC	CASSLAGGTGERGGREQYF
TRBD1	TRBV11-1	TRBJ2-2	NA	TGTGCCAGCAGCTTAGCCGACAGGGAGCCCACCGGGGAGCTGTTTTTT	CASSLADREPTGELFF
TRBD2	TRBV29-1	TRBJ2-5	NA	TGCAGCGTTGGACTAGCGGGCGACCAAGAGACCCAGTACTTC	CSVGLAGDQETQYF
TRBD1	TRBV6-6	TRBJ1-5	many	TGTGCCAGCAGTCGTACAGGGGGCGTCCAGCCCCAGCATTTT	CASSRTGGVQPQHF
NA	TRBV9	TRBJ1-6	many	TGTGCCAGCAGCTCTCAGGGGAGTTCACCCCTCCACTTT	CASSSQGSSPLHF
NA	TRBV11-2	TRBJ2-7	few	TGTGCCAGCAGCCCCGGGATGAACTACGAGCAGTACTTC	CASSPGMNYEQYF
TRBD1	TRBV5-8	TRBJ2-7	many	TGTGCCAGCAGCTCATCCGGGACAGACGCCTACGAGCAGTACTTC	CASSSSGTDAYEQYF
NA	TRBV9	TRBJ1-2	NA	TGTGCCAGCAGCGTAGAGGGCACGTCTGGAAACACCTTC	CASSVEGTSGNTF
NA	TRBV7-9	TRBJ2-7	NA	TGTGTCAGCAGCTTCCTAGGAGGCGACGAGCAGTACTTC	CVSSFLGGDEQYF
TRBD1	TRBV5-1	TRBJ2-6	NA	TGCGCCAGCGCACGGGACAGGGCACGAGTAGGGGCCAACGTCCTGACTTTC	CASARDRARVGANVLTF
NA	TRBV10-3	TRBJ1-2	NA	TGTGCCATCAGTGAGGGTAGTGGCTACACCTTC	CAISEGSGYTF
NA	TRBV7-2	TRBJ1-6	NA	TGTGCCAGCAGCTTACATGTCCGACAGAGCTCCTATAATTCACCCCTCCACTTT	CASSLHVRQSSYNSPLHF
TRBD1	TRBV7-9	TRBJ1-4	NA	TGTGCCAGCACACACCGGGACAGGGCGCGGGAAAAACTGTTTTTT	CASTHRDRAREKLFF
TRBD1	TRBV7-6	TRBJ2-1	NA	TGTGCCAGCAGCCTCGGACAGGTTAGCAATGAGCAGTTCTTC	CASSLGQVSNEQFF
NA	TRBV15	TRBJ1-5	many	TGTGCCACCAGCAGAGTAGCGGGTGAGACCCAGCATTTT	CATSRVAGETQHF
TRBD1	TRBV7-9	TRBJ2-5	many	TGTGCCAGCAGCTTAGCGAGAGGGGGCGAGACCCAGTACTTC	CASSLARGGETQYF
NA	TRBV10-2	TRBJ1-1	NA	TGCGCCAGCAGTGAGATACCGAACACTCAAGCTTTCTTT	CASSEIPNTQAFF
NA	TRBV10-3	TRBJ1-2	NA	TGTGCCGTACGCTCGGAGGCTGGTTCCACCTTC	CAVRSEAGSTF
TRBD1	TRBV29-1	TRBJ2-6	NA	TGCAGCGTTGAAAGGGGGACAGGGGCCGGGGAGCTGACTTTC	CSVERGTGAGELTF
TRBD1	TRBV6-1	TRBJ1-2	NA	TGTGCCAGCAGTGACGAGGGGGCCGTCGATGGCTACACCTTC	CASSDEGAVDGYTF
TRBD1	TRBV2	TRBJ1-3	many	TGTGCCAGCAGCGTGACAGGGGGCGGTGGAAACACCATATATTTT	CASSVTGGGGNTIYF
NA	TRBV19	TRBJ2-7	NA	TGTGCCAGTAGTATAAGGGGCAGATCCTACGAGCAGTACTTC	CASSIRGRSYEQYF
NA	TRBV29-1	TRBJ2-1	NA	TGCAGCGTTGGTGTAAGCTCCTACAATGAGCAGTTCTTC	CSVGVSSYNEQFF
TRBD1	TRBV10-3	TRBJ1-6	NA	TGTGCCATCAGTGCGCCCGGGACAGGGAGTAATTCACCCCTCCACTTT	CAISAPGTGSNSPLHF
TRBD2	TRBV6-1	TRBJ2-7	NA	TGTGCCACCTTTCACCTAGCGGGAGCAGGCGAGCAGTACTTC	CATFHLAGAGEQYF
NA	TRBV7-2	TRBJ2-2	many	TGTGCCAGCTCCTTGGGGAACGGGGAGCTGTTTTTT	CASSLGNGELFF
TRBD1	TRBV19	TRBJ1-1	many	TGTGCCAGTACCCCTCGACAGGGGGCGCGGAAGACTGAAGCTTTCTTT	CASTPRQGARKTEAFF
NA	TRBV11-3	TRBJ2-5	NA	TGTGCCAGCAGCTTAGATCTGGTGTCAGAGACCCAGTACTTC	CASSLDLVSETQYF
TRBD2	TRBV20-1	TRBJ2-3	few	TGCAGTGCAACGGCGGGAGGTACGCAGTATTTT	CSATAGGTQYF
NA	TRBV2	TRBJ2-7	many	TGTGCCAGCAGGCCCGGAAACTCCTACGAGCAGTACTTC	CASRPGNSYEQYF
TRBD2	TRBV7-9	TRBJ2-2	many	TGTGCCAGCAGCATCCCGGGACTAGCGGACACCGGGGAGCTGTTTTTT	CASSIPGLADTGELFF
TRBD1	TRBV29-1	TRBJ1-2	NA	TGCAGCGTACGGGACAGGGGCCCTAACTATGGCTACACCTTC	CSVRDRGPNYGYTF